This T cell receptor (beta chain) stems from a study of blood T cell repertoires in COVID-19. Looking at the study overall: Sites across the United States, Italy and Spain contributed samples from acute and convalescent COVID-19. PBMCs, B-cell-depleted T cells, or T cells provided the cDNA or gDNA that made up the material.

A Seattle source enrolled patients during active infection and followed them longitudinally. Authors' data handling: Amplified reference gene primers provided the basis for estimating nucleated cell counts. The data were produced by immunoSEQ multiplex PCR, yet TCRdb's version contains in-frame clones alone and is incomplete. That table gives V, J and clone size, and the DNA gave D and trimming. The top ten clones hold approximately 10% of a sample with more than 200,000 clones, around 86% of them seen once. The CDR3 runs to 16 residues. Looked up from germline, CDR1 is KGHDR and CDR2 is SFDVKD. Losses at the gene ends were 5 bases for V and 5 bases for J; bases not matched to a gene: 9.

The gene calls are TRBV24-1 and TRBJ1-5; 9 nucleotides match TRBD1. The sequence came from a woman between 45 and 65 years old with COVID-19, enrolled during active disease. Sequencing was performed on peripheral blood. The CDR3 loop reads CATSAPGTGNHQPQHF. In DNA form, the CDR3 reads TGTGCCACCAGTGCCCCCGGGACAGGGAACCATCAGCCCCAGCATTTT.